Listed below are T cell receptor beta chains from one sample, sequenced in a study of blood T cell repertoires in COVID-19. Assay used: immunoSEQ multiplex PCR; TCRdb lists only in-frame clones, some missing. The sample lists approximately 150,000 clones, roughly four fifths occurring once. Sequenced material: peripheral blood. These receptors were collected from a human donor in a cohort sampled during active COVID-19. CDR3s include the opening cysteine and the closing phenylalanine or tryptophan. The D gene is left open where the match is weak. Some rows have no size entry. The others give once, few or many, or a class for an expanded clone.

>-|few|TRBJ1-3|TRBV7-2
CASSLVFDFSSGNTIYF
TGTGCCAGCAGCTTAGTTTTCGATTTCAGCTCTGGAAACACCATATATTTT
>TRBD1|-|TRBJ1-3|TRBV18
CASSPRDSSLNTIYF
TGTGCCAGCTCACCTCGGGACAGTTCCTTGAACACCATATATTTT
>TRBD2|-|TRBJ2-5|TRBV29-1
CSVGESGAQETQYF
TGCAGCGTTGGGGAAAGCGGGGCCCAAGAGACCCAGTACTTC
>-|-|TRBJ2-6|TRBV11-2
CASSLGGGAGANVLTF
TGTGCCAGCAGCTTAGGAGGGGGTGCTGGGGCCAACGTCCTGACTTTC
>TRBD2|-|TRBJ2-4|TRBV3-1/TRBV3-2
CASSPWREINIQYF
TGTGCCAGCAGCCCATGGCGGGAGATAAACATTCAGTACTTC
>-|-|TRBJ1-3|TRBV5-6
CASSLELGGGNTIYF
TGTGCCAGCAGCTTGGAACTGGGCGGGGGAAACACCATATATTTT
>-|-|TRBJ1-4|TRBV4-3
CASSQHLATNEKLFF
TGCGCCAGCAGCCAACACTTAGCAACTAATGAAAAACTGTTTTTT
>TRBD1|-|TRBJ2-3|TRBV5-1
CASSLGGPGTGENTQYF
TGCGCCAGCAGCTTGGGGGGTCCCGGGACAGGGGAAAATACGCAGTATTTT
>-|-|TRBJ2-6|TRBV18
CASSPDGLYSGANVLTF
TGTGCCAGCTCACCAGACGGACTCTACTCTGGGGCCAACGTCCTGACTTTC
>TRBD1|-|TRBJ2-1|TRBV28
CASSLEGAGYNEQFF
TGTGCCAGCAGTTTAGAGGGGGCAGGGTACAATGAGCAGTTCTTC
>-|-|TRBJ2-7|TRBV30
CAWTSPPSYEQYF
TGTGCCTGGACTAGCCCCCCCTCCTACGAGCAGTACTTC
>-|-|TRBJ1-2|TRBV25-1
CASSPWGYYGYTF
TGTGCCAGCAGTCCCTGGGGCTACTATGGCTACACCTTC
>-|-|TRBJ2-3|TRBV18
CASSPPAGTDTQYF
TGTGCCAGCTCACCACCAGCGGGCACAGATACGCAGTATTTT
>TRBD1|-|TRBJ2-7|TRBV6-2/TRBV6-3
CASSYPGQTYEQYF
TGTGCCAGCAGTTACCCGGGACAGACCTACGAGCAGTACTTC
>-|-|TRBJ1-2|TRBV4-1
CASSQQDTINYGYTF
TGCGCCAGCAGCCAGCAGGACACGATCAACTATGGCTACACCTTC
>-|-|TRBJ1-4|TRBV15
CATSRGRADEKLFF
TGTGCCACCAGCAGAGGCAGGGCTGATGAAAAACTGTTTTTT
>TRBD1|-|TRBJ2-1|TRBV5-1
CASSPTGTGWNEQFF
TGCGCCAGCAGCCCGACCGGGACAGGGTGGAATGAGCAGTTCTTC
>-|-|TRBJ1-1|TRBV10-3
CAISQTENTEAFF
TGTGCCATCAGTCAGACAGAGAACACTGAAGCTTTCTTT
>-|-|TRBJ2-4|TRBV21-1
CASSKDGTGIGLLAKNIQYF
TGTGCCAGCAGCAAAGACGGGACAGGAATTGGTCTACTAGCCAAAAACATTCAGTACTTC
>-|-|TRBJ1-5|TRBV19
CASSTLGRGGNQPQHF
TGTGCCAGTAGTACCCTGGGCCGGGGGGGCAATCAGCCCCAGCATTTT
>TRBD1|-|TRBJ1-5|TRBV28
CASLTGGGGWFQPQHF
TGTGCCAGCCTCACAGGGGGCGGGGGGTGGTTTCAGCCCCAGCATTTT
>-|-|TRBJ2-7|TRBV9
CASSPHRRSYEQYF
TGTGCCAGCAGCCCACATCGTAGGAGTTACGAGCAGTACTTC
>-|once|TRBJ2-5|TRBV9
CASSPDRIQETQYF
TGTGCCAGCAGCCCAGACAGGATTCAAGAGACCCAGTACTTC
>-|-|TRBJ2-7|TRBV2
CASNFRATYEQYF
TGTGCCAGCAATTTCAGGGCGACCTACGAGCAGTACTTC
>-|-|TRBJ1-2|TRBV9
CASSDGRAPYGYTF
TGTGCCAGCAGCGATGGGAGGGCGCCGTATGGCTACACCTTC
>TRBD1|-|TRBJ1-6|TRBV30
CAWSSRQGNSPLHF
TGTGCCTGGAGTTCGCGACAGGGTAATTCACCCCTCCACTTT
>TRBD2|-|TRBJ2-1|TRBV7-2
CASTLSTGLANNEQFF
TGTGCCAGCACCCTTTCGACGGGACTAGCGAACAATGAGCAGTTCTTC
>TRBD2|once|TRBJ2-3|TRBV7-2
CASSLFLAGEGADTQYF
TGTGCCAGCAGCTTATTCCTAGCGGGAGAGGGGGCAGATACGCAGTATTTT
>-|-|TRBJ2-7|TRBV7-2
CASSLVLDYFYEQYF
TGTGCCAGCAGCTTAGTATTGGACTACTTCTACGAGCAGTACTTC
>TRBD2|-|TRBJ2-1|TRBV11-3
CASSSSGLGGNEQFF
TGTGCCAGCAGCTCGTCGGGTCTCGGGGGGAATGAGCAGTTCTTC
>-|few|TRBJ2-1|TRBV5-1
CASSLLRVYNEQFF
TGCGCCAGCAGCTTGCTCAGGGTATACAATGAGCAGTTCTTC
>TRBD2|few|TRBJ2-7|TRBV5-1
CASSLAGTSNYEQYF
TGCGCCAGCAGCTTGGCCGGGACTAGCAATTACGAGCAGTACTTC
>TRBD1|-|TRBJ1-5|TRBV20-1
CSASNPTGGYQPQHF
TGCAGTGCTAGTAATCCGACAGGGGGCTATCAGCCCCAGCATTTT
>-|-|TRBJ1-4|TRBV15
CATSRDSGVNEKLFF
TGTGCCACCAGCAGAGATTCAGGGGTGAATGAAAAACTGTTTTTT
>TRBD1|-|TRBJ2-7|TRBV6-5
CASSLPGQGPRLVQYF
TGTGCCAGCAGTTTACCGGGACAGGGGCCCCGATTGGTGCAGTACTTC
>TRBD1|-|TRBJ1-4|TRBV4-3
CASSQRRTGRNEKLFF
TGCGCCAGCAGCCAGAGACGGACAGGGAGGAATGAAAAACTGTTTTTT
>-|-|TRBJ1-1|TRBV5-4
CASSLDSREAFF
TGTGCCAGCAGCTTGGACAGCCGAGAAGCTTTCTTT
>-|-|TRBJ2-1|TRBV7-2
CASRTRGTPYNEQFF
TGTGCCAGCAGGACTAGAGGGACCCCCTACAATGAGCAGTTCTTC
>-|-|TRBJ2-1|TRBV12-1
CASSFTSGRRSYNEQFF
TGTGCCAGCAGCTTCACTAGCGGGAGGCGGTCCTACAATGAGCAGTTCTTC
>TRBD2|once|TRBJ2-1|TRBV19
CASSQRERYNEQFF
TGTGCCAGTAGCCAGCGGGAGCGCTACAATGAGCAGTTCTTC
>-|-|TRBJ2-7|TRBV9
CASSVALSPYEQYF
TGTGCCAGCAGCGTAGCTCTGAGTCCCTACGAGCAGTACTTC
>TRBD1|once|TRBJ1-5|TRBV14
CASFPEGTACGKGQPQHF
TGTGCCAGCTTCCCGGAGGGGACAGCTTGCGGAAAGGGCCAGCCCCAGCATTTT
>TRBD1|-|TRBJ2-3|TRBV4-2
CASSQPGQGTDTQYF
TGTGCCAGCAGCCAACCGGGACAGGGCACAGATACGCAGTATTTT
>TRBD1|-|TRBJ1-2|TRBV30
CAWNPGQVPGYTF
TGTGCCTGGAACCCGGGACAGGTACCTGGCTACACCTTC
>-|-|TRBJ1-1|TRBV18
CASSPRQNTEAFF
TGTGCCAGCTCACCAAGACAGAACACTGAAGCTTTCTTT
>-|-|TRBJ2-5|TRBV30
CAWRGAETQYF
TGTGCCTGGAGGGGGGCAGAGACCCAGTACTTC
>-|-|TRBJ2-5|TRBV7-9
CASSLDGRVETQYF
TGTGCCAGCAGCTTAGACGGGAGAGTGGAGACCCAGTACTTC
>-|-|TRBJ1-1|TRBV7-9
CASSLAVSSRNTEAFF
TGTGCCAGCAGCTTAGCCGTCAGTTCCCGGAACACTGAAGCTTTCTTT
>-|-|TRBJ1-6|TRBV15
CATSRRGVADSPLHF
TGTGCCACCAGCAGACGGGGGGTCGCTGATTCACCCCTCCACTTT
>-|-|TRBJ1-5|TRBV5-6
CASSLRRGNQPQHF
TGTGCCAGCAGCTTGAGGCGGGGTAATCAGCCCCAGCATTTT
>TRBD1|few|TRBJ1-3|TRBV6-1
CASSEEQGINTIYF
TGTGCCAGCAGTGAAGAACAGGGGATAAACACCATATATTTT
>-|-|TRBJ2-7|TRBV7-3
CASSFSGDFSYEQYF
TGTGCCAGCAGCTTTTCGGGGGACTTCTCCTACGAGCAGTACTTC
>TRBD1|-|TRBJ1-1|TRBV7-3
CASSSQGARTEAFF
TGTGCCAGCAGCTCCCAGGGGGCGCGCACTGAAGCTTTCTTT
>-|-|TRBJ2-3|TRBV19
CASSVVRGTDTQYF
TGTGCCAGTAGTGTCGTCAGGGGCACAGATACGCAGTATTTT
>-|-|TRBJ2-1|TRBV21-1
CASTPGQAWDNEQFF
TGTGCCAGCACCCCAGGACAGGCTTGGGACAATGAGCAGTTCTTC